These 21 T cell receptor beta chains share one sample of origin, sequenced in a study of shared clonotypes between healthy human individuals. The protocol was immunoSEQ multiplex PCR, while the TCRdb copy is restricted to in-frame clones and leaves out a portion. Altogether about 2.2 million clones are present, just over 90% being singletons, with the ten largest covering 1.5% to 2%. In the naive CD8 group, cells lacked CD45RO and were positively selected for CCR7, so terminally differentiated effector memory CD45RA+ cells were left out. The sample was naive CD8+ T cells from PBMCs. Receptor source: a man aged 18 to 30 in good health. Some clones in this sample may be carry-over from other donors' samples.

The genes are TRBV19 and TRBJ1-5; the match to TRBD1 covers 8 bases. The CDR3 sequence is 17 residues long. The germline CDR1 and CDR2 sequences are LNHDA and SQIVND (reference sequence). J gave up 5 bases and V 3 bases, and 12 bases lay outside the gene matches. The CDR3, as DNA: TGTGCCAGTAGTATGGCATTTACAGGGGGAGCTTATCAGCCCCAGCATTTT. Its translation is CASSMAFTGGAYQPQHF.

The gene calls are TRBV2 and TRBJ1-4; D is undetermined. Germline CDR1 and CDR2: SNHLY and FYNNEI. With 4 bases removed from V and 0 bases from J, the gap between germline ends came to 12 bases. The CDR3 sequence is 16 residues long. In nucleotides, the CDR3 is TGTGCCAGCAGTGGGGTGGCGGAAGCAACTAATGAAAAACTGTTTTTT. Encoded protein: CASSGVAEATNEKLFF.

This rearrangement joins TRBV6-1 to TRBJ2-7, with 7 bases lining up with TRBD2. Trimming cost V 2 bases and J 3 bases; bases outside gene matches: 7. The CDR3 covers 15 residues. Germline loops: CDR1 MNHNS, CDR2 SASEGT. CDR3 amino acids: CASSELFAGDYEQYF. The CDR3 bases are TGTGCCAGCAGTGAATTGTTTGCGGGAGACTACGAGCAGTACTTC.

V usage is TRBV27 and J usage is TRBJ1-2, with 8 bases lining up with TRBD1. This CDR3 has 13 amino acids. Per the germline V gene, CDR1 is MNHEY and CDR2 is SMNVEV (reference sequence). V lost 7 bases, J lost 5 bases, and 6 bases stayed unmatched. CDR3 DNA: TGTGCCAGCAAGGGCAGGGGGCTGTATGGCTACACCTTC. Protein sequence: CASKGRGLYGYTF.

The sample holds one count of this clone. J is TRBJ2-7 and V is TRBV28; D is unclear. The ends were cut back, 9 bases at V and 3 bases at J, with 15 bases in the middle. The CDR3 covers 13 residues. Per germline, CDR1 MDHEN and CDR2 SYDVKM. The CDR3 DNA is TGTGCCAGTACCGGATTACTTAACTACGAGCAGTACTTC. Protein: CASTGLLNYEQYF.

This chain connects TRBV14 to TRBJ2-7, with D possibly called TRBD1 or TRBD2 (5 bases each). CDR1 and CDR2 (germline): SGHDN, FVKESK. V lost 0 bases, J lost 4 bases, and 13 bases lay in between. The CDR3 covers 15 residues. The CDR3 protein is CASSQERGWNYEQYF. The CDR3 nucleotides are TGTGCCAGCAGCCAAGAACGGGGCTGGAATTACGAGCAGTACTTC.

This chain uses TRBV7-6 with TRBJ1-1; possible D gene TRBD1, 5 bases. V was pared by 5 bases and J by 6 bases, with 13 bases between. This CDR3 is 13 amino acids long. CDR1 is SGHVS and CDR2 is FNYEAQ in the germline V gene. The CDR3 loop is CASSGPGPAEAFF. The CDR3 bases are TGTGCCAGCAGCGGCCCAGGGCCAGCTGAAGCTTTCTTT.

The chain couples TRBV5-6 to TRBJ2-7; no definite D call. The CDR3 length is 12 residues. Germline V CDR1 and CDR2: SGHDT, YYEEEE. Trimming took 0 bases from V and 3 from J, leaving 4 bases between them. CDR3 protein: CASSLGHYEQYF. The CDR3 nucleotides are TGTGCCAGCAGCTTGGGCCACTACGAGCAGTACTTC.

This chain joins TRBV25-1 and TRBJ2-5, with no clear D. The CDR3 is 14 amino acids. Germline V gene sequence: CDR1 MGHDK, CDR2 SYGVNS. Between the trimmed V and J ends, which lost 3 bases and 2 bases, there was a span of 10 bases. CDR3 protein: CASSDSRVQETQYF. The CDR3 nucleotides are TGTGCCAGCAGTGATTCTAGAGTACAAGAGACCCAGTACTTC.

This chain connects TRBV5-6 to TRBJ2-3, with 7 positions matching TRBD2. CDR3 length equals 14 residues. Germline CDR1 SGHDT, CDR2 YYEEEE. V shed 6 bases and J 0 bases; nucleotides not matched to a gene: 4. The CDR3 is CASNGGYSTDTQYF. The CDR3 DNA reads as TGTGCCAGCAACGGGGGGTACAGCACAGATACGCAGTATTTT.

With respect to this clone: The identical CDR3 is also encoded by other nucleotide sequences in the sample. This chain connects TRBV20-1 to TRBJ2-7; D not certain. Trimming took off 2 bases at V and 1 base at J, with 3 bases between the two ends. The length of the CDR3 is 11 residues. Germline CDR1 is DFQATT and CDR2 is SNEGSKA (reference sequence). The CDR3 loop reads CSARLSYEQYF. The CDR3 DNA follows: TGCAGTGCTAGACTATCCTACGAGCAGTACTTC.

For the CDR3, the DNA is TGTGCCAGCAGTTTGGCTCTAGCGGGAGCCTCGGGGGAGCAGTTCTTC. This sequence encodes CASSLALAGASGEQFF. The chain recombines TRBV28 with TRBJ2-1, with 10 bases aligning to TRBD2. In germline, CDR1 is MDHEN, CDR2 SYDVKM. Trimming at V came to 3 bases and at J to 10 bases, leaving 12 bases not matched to a gene. The CDR3 covers 16 residues.

This chain links TRBV30 with TRBJ2-1; 11 bases align to TRBD2. The V gene end was trimmed by 5 bases and the J gene end by 7 bases; junction bases not matched to a gene: 10. CDR1 and CDR2 from the germline V gene are GTSNPN and SVGIG (reference sequence). The CDR3 consists of 15 residues. The CDR3 nucleotides read TGTGCCTGGCATACCGGGACTAGCGGCCGGAATGAGCAGTTCTTC. Translation: CAWHTGTSGRNEQFF.

This chain connects TRBV5-1 to TRBJ2-5; 8 positions agree with TRBD2. The J call is in doubt because the DNA end fits TRBJ2-7 better. From germline, CDR1 is SGHRS and CDR2 YFSETQ. The CDR3 runs 15 residues. The CDR3 sequence is CASSLVGAGVDEQYF. CDR3 DNA sequence: TGCGCCAGCAGCTTGGTTGGAGCGGGAGTCGACGAGCAGTACTTC.

The V and J genes are TRBV5-5 and TRBJ2-7, with TRBD1 matching over 11 bases. V trimming: 4 bases; J trimming: 4 bases; junction bases outside the gene matches: 7. Looked up from germline, CDR1 is SGHKS and CDR2 is YYEKEE (reference sequence). This CDR3 comprises 15 residues. The CDR3 region is CASSTWTGGDYEQYF. The CDR3 DNA sequence: TGTGCCAGCAGCACGTGGACAGGGGGCGATTACGAGCAGTACTTC.

The rearrangement uses TRBV12-5 and TRBJ1-2, with 8 bases matching TRBD1. The germline gives CDR1 LGHNT, CDR2 FRNRAP. The V and J ends lost 4 bases and 6 bases, in that order; junction bases with no gene match: 4. The CDR3 spans 13 residues. CDR3 DNA sequence: TGTGCTAGTGGTTCAGGGGGCTTAAATGGCTACACCTTC. Its translation is CASGSGGLNGYTF. The entire variable domain, with the rest obtained from reference TRBV12-5 and TRBJ1-2, is as follows: DARVTQTPRHKVTEMGQEVTMRCQPILGHNTVFWYRQTMMQGLELLAYFRNRAPLDDSGMPKDRFSAEMPDATLATLKIQPSEPRDSAVYFCASGSGGLNGYTFGSGTRLTVV.

To note about this clone: The same CDR3 also results from other DNA sequences found in this sample. This chain links TRBV7-9 with TRBJ2-1, with unresolved D. CDR1 and CDR2 from the germline V gene are SEHNR and FQNEAQ (reference sequence). The CDR3 is 15 residues long. The V gene lost 3 bases and the J gene lost 0 bases, with 9 bases spanning the gap. The CDR3 reads CASSLGSSSYNEQFF. DNA for the CDR3: TGTGCCAGCAGCTTGGGATCAAGCTCCTACAATGAGCAGTTCTTC.

This sequence joins TRBV28 and TRBJ2-3; 11 nucleotides match TRBD2. Trimming cost V 9 bases and J 0 bases; bases outside gene matches: 2. The V gene's germline CDR1 is MDHEN and CDR2 SYDVKM. The CDR3 is made up of 14 amino acids. CDR3 nucleotides: TGTGCCAGTAGCGGGAGGGCTAGCACAGATACGCAGTATTTT. The encoded protein is CASSGRASTDTQYF.

In regard to this clone: Other nucleotide sequences in the sample specify the same CDR3. The rearrangement uses TRBV27 and TRBJ2-7; maybe TRBD2 (5 bases). CDR1 MNHEY and CDR2 SMNVEV come from the germline V gene (reference sequence). The germline V and J ends were trimmed by 5 bases and 3 bases, with 11 bases remaining between them. The CDR3 has 13 amino acids. The CDR3 spells CASSLLGDYEQYF. The CDR3 DNA follows: TGTGCCAGCAGTCTGCTGGGAGACTACGAGCAGTACTTC.

In its sample, this clone was seen a few times. Other DNA sequences in this specimen translate into the identical CDR3. DNA of the CDR3: TGCGCCAGCAGCTTGGGTTCCACTGAAGCTTTCTTT. As protein: CASSLGSTEAFF. The chain combines TRBV5-1 with TRBJ1-1; D is unresolved. The germline V and J ends were trimmed by 0 bases and 4 bases, with 4 bases remaining between them. The CDR3 length is 12 residues. Per germline, CDR1 SGHRS and CDR2 YFSETQ.

The chain has TRBV4-1 and TRBJ2-1; 7 nucleotides align to TRBD2. The germline gives CDR1 MGHRA, CDR2 YSYEKL. This CDR3 region has 15 residues. Trimming removed 4 bases from V and 3 bases from J; junction bases left unmatched: 6. CDR3 sequence (DNA): TGCGCCAGCAGCCTCATAGCGGGCCTCTACAATGAGCAGTTCTTC. It codes for CASSLIAGLYNEQFF.